The clone carrying this TCR beta chain came up a few times. The data are from a study of blood T cell repertoires in COVID-19. Profiled with immunoSEQ multiplex PCR; TCRdb holds only in-frame clones, not every one. This sample has roughly 250,000 clones, with 65% to 90% found just once. The germline gives CDR1 SGHNT, CDR2 YYREEE (reference sequence). V was pared by 5 bases and J by 6 bases, with 17 bases between. This CDR3 is built from 14 residues. The sequenced material came from peripheral blood. The genes are TRBV5-4 and TRBJ1-2; possible D gene TRBD1, 6 bases. This receptor was obtained from a woman between 65 and 79 years old with acute or convalescent COVID-19. The CDR3 spells CASSFEDRWNGYTF. The CDR3 DNA is TGTGCCAGCAGTTTCGAGGACAGATGGAATGGCTACACCTTC.